Below, one TCR beta chain is given with its context. Its antigen is not known. Profiled with immunoSEQ multiplex PCR; TCRdb holds only in-frame clones, not every one. The sample holds 630,000 or so clones, roughly 98% seen once. V gave up 7 bases and J gave up 0 bases, with 16 bases separating them. CDR1 is SQVTM, CDR2 ANQGSEA, per germline. The CDR3 is made up of 15 amino acids. This specimen belongs to a study of shared clonotypes between healthy human individuals. Study conclusions and caveats: Naive CD4 clonotypes were shared across several donors at roughly 4.6%. Clonotypes not shared had lower generation probabilities than those common to all four donors. Sampling covered nothing but blood. Tissue TCR repertoires likely differ from those found in blood. The low donor count limited represented genetic and exposure-history diversity.

Naive CD8 cells, CD45RO-negative and positively selected for CCR7, excluded terminally differentiated effector memory CD45RA+ cells. V usage is TRBV29-1 and J usage is TRBJ1-5, with D perhaps matching TRBD1 (6 bases). The source of this sequence is a man younger than 40 in good health. Sequencing was performed on naive CD8+ T cells sorted from blood. This CDR3 is CSARWAGDSNQPQHF. As DNA, the CDR3 is TGCAGCGCAAGATGGGCAGGGGATAGCAATCAGCCCCAGCATTTT.